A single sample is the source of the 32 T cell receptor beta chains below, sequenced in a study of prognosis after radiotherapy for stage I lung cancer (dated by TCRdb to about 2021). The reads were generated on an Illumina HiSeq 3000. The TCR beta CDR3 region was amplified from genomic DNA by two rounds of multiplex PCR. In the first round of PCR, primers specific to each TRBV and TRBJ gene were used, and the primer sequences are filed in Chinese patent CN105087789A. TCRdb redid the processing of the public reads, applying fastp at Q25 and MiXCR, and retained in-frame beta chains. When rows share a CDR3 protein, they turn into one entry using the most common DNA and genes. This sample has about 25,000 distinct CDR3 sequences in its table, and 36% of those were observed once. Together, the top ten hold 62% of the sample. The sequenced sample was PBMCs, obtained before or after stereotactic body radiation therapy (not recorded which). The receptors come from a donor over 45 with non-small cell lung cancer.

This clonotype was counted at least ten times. The CDR3 reads CASSFLAVANTGELFF. Here the CDR3 DNA reads TGTGCCAGCAGTTTTCTAGCGGTAGCGAACACCGGGGAGCTGTTTTTT. The J gene is TRBJ2-2, the V gene TRBV6-5; 7 bases line up with TRBD2. Trimming removed 4 bases from V and 0 bases from J; junction bases left unmatched: 5. The CDR3 has 16 residues. CDR1 and CDR2 from the germline V gene are MNHEY and SVGAGI.

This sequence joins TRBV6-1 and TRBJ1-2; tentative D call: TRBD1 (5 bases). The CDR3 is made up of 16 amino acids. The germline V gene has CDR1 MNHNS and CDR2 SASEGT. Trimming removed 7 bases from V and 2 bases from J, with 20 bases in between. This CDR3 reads CASIPSDPGRNYGYTF. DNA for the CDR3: TGTGCCAGCATCCCATCGGATCCGGGACGGAACTATGGCTACACCTTC.

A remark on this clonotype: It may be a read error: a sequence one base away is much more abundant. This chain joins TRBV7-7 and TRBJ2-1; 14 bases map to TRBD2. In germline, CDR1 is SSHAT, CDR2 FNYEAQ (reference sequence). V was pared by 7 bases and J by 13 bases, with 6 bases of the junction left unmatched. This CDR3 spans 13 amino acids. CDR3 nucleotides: TGTGCCAGCATCCCGGGACTAGCGGGAGATCAGTTCTTC. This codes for CASIPGLAGDQFF.

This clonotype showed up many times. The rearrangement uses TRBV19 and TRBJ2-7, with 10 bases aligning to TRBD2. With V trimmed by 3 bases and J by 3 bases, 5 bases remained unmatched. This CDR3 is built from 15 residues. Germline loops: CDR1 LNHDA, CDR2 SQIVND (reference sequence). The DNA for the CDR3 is TGTGCCAGTAGTATTGGGACTAGCGATTACTACGAGCAGTACTTC. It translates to CASSIGTSDYYEQYF.

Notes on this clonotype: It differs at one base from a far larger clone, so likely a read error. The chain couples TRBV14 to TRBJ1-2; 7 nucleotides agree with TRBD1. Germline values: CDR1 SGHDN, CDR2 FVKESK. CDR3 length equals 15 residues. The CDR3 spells CASSLIIGQDYGCTF. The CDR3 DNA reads TGTGCCAGCAGTTTAATCATTGGACAGGACTATGGCTGCACCTTC.

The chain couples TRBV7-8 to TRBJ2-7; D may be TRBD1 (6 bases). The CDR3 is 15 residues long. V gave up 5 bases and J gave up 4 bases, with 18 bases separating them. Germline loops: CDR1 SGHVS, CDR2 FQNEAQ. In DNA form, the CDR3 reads TGTGCCAGCAGCCCCCAGGGGTTGAAAACATACGAGCAGTACTTC. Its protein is CASSPQGLKTYEQYF.

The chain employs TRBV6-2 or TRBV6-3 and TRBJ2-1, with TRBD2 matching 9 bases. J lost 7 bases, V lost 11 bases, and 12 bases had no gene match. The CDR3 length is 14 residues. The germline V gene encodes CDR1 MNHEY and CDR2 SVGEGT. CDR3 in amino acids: CALGGGRASNEQFF. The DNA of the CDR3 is TGTGCCTTAGGGGGCGGGAGGGCCAGTAATGAGCAGTTCTTC.

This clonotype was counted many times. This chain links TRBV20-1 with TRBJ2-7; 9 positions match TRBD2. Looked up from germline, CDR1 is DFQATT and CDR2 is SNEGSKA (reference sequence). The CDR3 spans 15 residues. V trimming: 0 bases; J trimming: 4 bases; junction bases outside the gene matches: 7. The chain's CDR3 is CSARDHSGSPYEQYF. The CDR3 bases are TGCAGTGCTAGAGACCATAGCGGGAGTCCGTACGAGCAGTACTTC.

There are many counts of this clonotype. The CDR3 DNA is TGCAGTGCCGACCCAATAGCGGGGACCTACAATGAGCAGTTCTTC. Its translation is CSADPIAGTYNEQFF. The chain couples TRBV20-1 to TRBJ2-1, with TRBD2 matching over 8 bases. The trim removed 6 bases at V and 2 bases at J, leaving 9 bases unmatched. CDR1 is DFQATT and CDR2 is SNEGSKA in the germline V gene (reference sequence). CDR3 length equals 15 residues.

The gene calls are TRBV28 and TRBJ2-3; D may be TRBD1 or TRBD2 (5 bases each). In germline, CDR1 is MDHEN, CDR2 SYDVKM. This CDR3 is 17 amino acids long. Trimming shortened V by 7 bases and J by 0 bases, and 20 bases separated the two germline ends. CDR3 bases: TGTGCCAGCATCCCACGAGAGGGGTACCCTAGCACAGATACGCAGTATTTT. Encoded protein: CASIPREGYPSTDTQYF.

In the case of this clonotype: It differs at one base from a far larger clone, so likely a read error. The DNA of the CDR3 is TGTTCCAGCAGGCCACATAGCACAGATACGCAGTATTTT. It is translated as CSSRPHSTDTQYF. This sequence joins TRBV6-4 and TRBJ2-3, with D uncertain. This CDR3 has 13 amino acids. Germline loops: CDR1 MRHNA, CDR2 SNTAGT.

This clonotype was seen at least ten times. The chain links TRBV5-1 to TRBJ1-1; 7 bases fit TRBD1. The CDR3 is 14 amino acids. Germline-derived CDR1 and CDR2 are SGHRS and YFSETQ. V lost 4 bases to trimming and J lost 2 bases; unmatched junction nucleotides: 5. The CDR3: CASSKTGSNTEAFF. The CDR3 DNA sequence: TGCGCCAGCAGCAAGACAGGGTCCAACACTGAAGCTTTCTTT.

The CDR3 DNA reads TGTGCCAGCAGTTACCATCAGGGATCCATTAACTATGGCTACACCTTC. Protein product: CASSYHQGSINYGYTF. The chain links TRBV6-9 to TRBJ1-2; maybe TRBD1 (5 bases). V was clipped by 3 bases and J by 1 base, with 15 bases between them. Germline V gives CDR1 MNHGY, CDR2 SVAAGI. The CDR3 is made up of 16 amino acids.

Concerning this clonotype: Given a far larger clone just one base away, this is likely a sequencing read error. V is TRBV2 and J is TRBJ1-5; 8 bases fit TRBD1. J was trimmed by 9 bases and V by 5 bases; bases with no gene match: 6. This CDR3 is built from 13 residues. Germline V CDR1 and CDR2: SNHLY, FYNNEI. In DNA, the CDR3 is TGTGCCAGCAGTCAGGGACAGGCACGGCCCCAGCATTTT. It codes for CASSQGQARPQHF. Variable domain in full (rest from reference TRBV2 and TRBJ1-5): EPEVTQTPSHQVTQMGQEVILRCVPISNHLYFYWYRQILGQKVEFLVSFYNNEISEKSEIFDDQFSVERPDGSNFTLKIRSTKLEDSAMYFCASSQGQARPQHFGDGTRLSIL.

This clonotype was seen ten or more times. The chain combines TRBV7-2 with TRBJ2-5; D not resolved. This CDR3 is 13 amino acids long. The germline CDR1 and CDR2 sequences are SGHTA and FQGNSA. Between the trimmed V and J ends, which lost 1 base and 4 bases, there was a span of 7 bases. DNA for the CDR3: TGTGCCAGCAGCTTAGGGATAGGAGAGACCCAGTACTTC. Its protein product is CASSLGIGETQYF.

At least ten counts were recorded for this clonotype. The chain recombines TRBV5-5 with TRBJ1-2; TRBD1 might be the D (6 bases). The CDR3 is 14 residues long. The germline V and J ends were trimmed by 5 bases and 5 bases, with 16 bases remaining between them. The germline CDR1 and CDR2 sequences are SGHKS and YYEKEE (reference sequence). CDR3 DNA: TGTGCCAGCAGGCCGGGACAAGAAATATATGGCTACACCTTC. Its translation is CASRPGQEIYGYTF.

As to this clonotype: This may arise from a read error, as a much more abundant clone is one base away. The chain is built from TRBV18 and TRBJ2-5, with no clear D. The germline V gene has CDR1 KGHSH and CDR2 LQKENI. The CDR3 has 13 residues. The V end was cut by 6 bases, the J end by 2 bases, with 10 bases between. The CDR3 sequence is CASSPVQQETQYF. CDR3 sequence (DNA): TGTGCCAGCTCCCCGGTACAGCAAGAGACCCAGTACTTC. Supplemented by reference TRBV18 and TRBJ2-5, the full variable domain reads NAGVMQNPRHLVRRRGQEARLRCSPMKGHSHVYWYRQLPEEGLKFMVYLQKENIIDESGMPKERFSAEFPKEGPSILRIQQVVRGDSAAYFCASSPVQQETQYFGPGTRLLVL.

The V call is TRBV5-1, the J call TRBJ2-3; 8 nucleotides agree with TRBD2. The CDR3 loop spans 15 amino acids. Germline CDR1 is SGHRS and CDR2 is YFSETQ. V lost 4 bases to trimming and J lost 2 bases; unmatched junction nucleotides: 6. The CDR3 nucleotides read TGCGCCAGCAGCCCTAACGGGGGGGCCACAGATACGCAGTATTTT. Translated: CASSPNGGATDTQYF.

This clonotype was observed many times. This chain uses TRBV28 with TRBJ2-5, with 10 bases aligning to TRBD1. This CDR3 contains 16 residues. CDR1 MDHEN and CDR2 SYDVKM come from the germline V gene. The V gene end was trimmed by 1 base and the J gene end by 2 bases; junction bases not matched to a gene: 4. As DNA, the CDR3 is TGTGCCAGCAGTTTATCAACGGGACAGGGGCAAGAGACCCAGTACTTC. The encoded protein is CASSLSTGQGQETQYF.

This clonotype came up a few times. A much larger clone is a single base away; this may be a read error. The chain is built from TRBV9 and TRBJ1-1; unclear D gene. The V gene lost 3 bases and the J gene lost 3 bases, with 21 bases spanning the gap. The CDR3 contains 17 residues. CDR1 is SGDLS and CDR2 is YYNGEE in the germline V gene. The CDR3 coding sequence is TGTGCCAGCAGCGAATGGGCCTTCCCCCATTGGGACACTGAAGCTTTCTTT. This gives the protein CASSEWAFPHWDTEAFF.

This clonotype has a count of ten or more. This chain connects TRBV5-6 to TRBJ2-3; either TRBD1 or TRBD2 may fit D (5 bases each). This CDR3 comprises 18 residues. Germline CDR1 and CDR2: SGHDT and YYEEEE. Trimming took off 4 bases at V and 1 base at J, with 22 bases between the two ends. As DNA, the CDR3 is TGTGCCAGCAGCCCCGTCTTCGGCGAACTAGGGGGCACAGATACGCAGTATTTT. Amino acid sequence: CASSPVFGELGGTDTQYF.

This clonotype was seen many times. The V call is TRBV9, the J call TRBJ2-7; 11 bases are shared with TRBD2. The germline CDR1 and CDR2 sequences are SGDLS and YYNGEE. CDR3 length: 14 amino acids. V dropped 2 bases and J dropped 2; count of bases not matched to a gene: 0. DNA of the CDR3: TGTGCCAGCAGCGTTAGCGGGAGGGCCTACGAGCAGTACTTC. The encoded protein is CASSVSGRAYEQYF.

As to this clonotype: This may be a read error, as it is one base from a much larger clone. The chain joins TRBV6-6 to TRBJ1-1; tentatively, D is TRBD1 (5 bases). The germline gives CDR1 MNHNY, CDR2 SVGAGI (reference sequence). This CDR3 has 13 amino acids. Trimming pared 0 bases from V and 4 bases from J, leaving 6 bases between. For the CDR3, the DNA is TGTGCCAGCAGTTACTCGGGGGTCACTGAAGCTTTCTTT. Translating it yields CASSYSGVTEAFF.

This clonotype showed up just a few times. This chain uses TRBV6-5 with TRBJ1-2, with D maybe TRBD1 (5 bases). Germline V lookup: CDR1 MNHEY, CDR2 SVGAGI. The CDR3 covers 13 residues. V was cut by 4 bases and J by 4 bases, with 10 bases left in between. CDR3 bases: TGTGCCAGCAGTTTAAGCCAGGGCTATGGCTACACCTTC. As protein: CASSLSQGYGYTF.

The CDR3 here is CASTGRVSGYTF. The CDR3 DNA sequence: TGTGCCAGCACGGGGAGAGTGAGCGGCTACACCTTC. The rearrangement joins TRBV28 to TRBJ1-2; D unresolved. CDR1 is MDHEN and CDR2 is SYDVKM in the germline V gene. V shed 7 bases and J shed 8 bases, with 14 bases lying between them. The CDR3 totals 12 residues.

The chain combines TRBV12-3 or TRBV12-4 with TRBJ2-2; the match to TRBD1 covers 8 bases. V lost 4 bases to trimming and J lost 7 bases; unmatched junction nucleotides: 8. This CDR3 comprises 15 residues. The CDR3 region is CASSWARGLHGELFF. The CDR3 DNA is TGTGCCAGCAGTTGGGCCAGGGGGCTTCACGGGGAGCTGTTTTTT.

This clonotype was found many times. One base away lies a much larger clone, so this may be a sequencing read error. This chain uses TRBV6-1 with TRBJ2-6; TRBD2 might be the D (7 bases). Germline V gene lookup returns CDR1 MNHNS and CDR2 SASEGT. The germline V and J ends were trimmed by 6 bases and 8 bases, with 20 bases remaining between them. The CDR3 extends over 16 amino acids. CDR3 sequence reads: CASRRTGARGTNVLTF. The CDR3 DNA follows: TGTGCCAGCAGGCGGACGGGGGCGCGGGGGACCAACGTCCTGACTTTC.

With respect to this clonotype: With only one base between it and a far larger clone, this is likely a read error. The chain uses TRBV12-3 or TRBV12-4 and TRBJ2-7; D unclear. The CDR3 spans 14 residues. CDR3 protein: CSSSYGDSRDEQYF. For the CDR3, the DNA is TGTTCCAGCAGTTATGGGGATTCCCGGGACGAGCAGTACTTC.

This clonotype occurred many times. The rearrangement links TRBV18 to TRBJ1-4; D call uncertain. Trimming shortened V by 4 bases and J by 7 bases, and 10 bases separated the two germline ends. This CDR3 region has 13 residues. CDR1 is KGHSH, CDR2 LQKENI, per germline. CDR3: CASSQGTIEKLFF. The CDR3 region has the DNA TGTGCCAGCTCACAGGGAACGATTGAAAAACTGTTTTTT.

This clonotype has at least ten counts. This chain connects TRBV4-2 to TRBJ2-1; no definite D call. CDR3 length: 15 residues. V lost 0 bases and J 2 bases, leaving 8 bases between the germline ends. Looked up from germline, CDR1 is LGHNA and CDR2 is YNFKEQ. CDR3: CASSQDSVAYNEQFF. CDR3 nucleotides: TGTGCCAGCAGCCAAGATTCGGTGGCCTACAATGAGCAGTTCTTC.

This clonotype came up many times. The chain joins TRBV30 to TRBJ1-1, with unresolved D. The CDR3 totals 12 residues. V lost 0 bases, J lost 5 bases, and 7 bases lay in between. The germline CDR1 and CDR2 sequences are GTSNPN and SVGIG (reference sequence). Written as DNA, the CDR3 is TGTGCCTGGAGTGTGTTGGTGACTGAAGCTTTCTTT. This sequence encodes CAWSVLVTEAFF.

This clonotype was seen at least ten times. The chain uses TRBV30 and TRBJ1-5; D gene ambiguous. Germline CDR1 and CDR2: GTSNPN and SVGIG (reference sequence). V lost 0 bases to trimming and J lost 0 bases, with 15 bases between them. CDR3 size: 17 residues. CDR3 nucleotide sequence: TGTGCCTGGAGTGTATCGGGCCTCACTTATAGCAATCAGCCCCAGCATTTT. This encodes CAWSVSGLTYSNQPQHF.